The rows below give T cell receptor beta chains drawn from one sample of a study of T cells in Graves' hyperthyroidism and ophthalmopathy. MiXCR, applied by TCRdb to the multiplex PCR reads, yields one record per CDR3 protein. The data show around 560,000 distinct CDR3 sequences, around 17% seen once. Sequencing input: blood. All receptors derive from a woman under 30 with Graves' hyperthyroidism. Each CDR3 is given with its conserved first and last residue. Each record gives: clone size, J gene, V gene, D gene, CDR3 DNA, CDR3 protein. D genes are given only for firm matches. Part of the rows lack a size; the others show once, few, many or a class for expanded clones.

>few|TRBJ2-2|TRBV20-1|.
TGCAGTGCTAGAGGTAAAGGAGAAGCCGGGGAGCTGTTTTTT
CSARGKGEAGELFF
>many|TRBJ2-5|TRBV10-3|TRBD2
TGTGCCATCAGTCCGGGAGGCCCTGGAGAAGAGACCCAGTACTTC
CAISPGGPGEETQYF
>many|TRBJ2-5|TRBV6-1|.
TGTGCCAGCAGATTAGGGAAAGAGACCCAGTACTTC
CASRLGKETQYF
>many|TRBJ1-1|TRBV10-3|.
TGTGCCATGGATAAGGACACTGAAGCTTTCTTT
CAMDKDTEAFF
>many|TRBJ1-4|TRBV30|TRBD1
TGTGCCTGGACTATGGGGACAGGGAACAGCGAAAAACTGTTTTTT
CAWTMGTGNSEKLFF
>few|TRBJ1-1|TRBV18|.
TGTGCCAGCTCACCACCGGGGGGATTGAACACTGAAGCTTTCTTT
CASSPPGGLNTEAFF
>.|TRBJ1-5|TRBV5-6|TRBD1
TGTGCCAGCAGCTTGGGGCAGGGGGAACAGCCCCAGCATTTT
CASSLGQGEQPQHF
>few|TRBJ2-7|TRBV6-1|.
TGTGCCAGCAGCGGGTCCTCCTTTTTTTATGGAGAGCAGTACTTC
CASSGSSFFYGEQYF
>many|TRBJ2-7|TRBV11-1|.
TGTGCCAGCAGCCCGACATACTCCTACGAGCAGTACTTC
CASSPTYSYEQYF
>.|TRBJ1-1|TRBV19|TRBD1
TGTGCCAGTAGTCGCCGGGACAGGGGTACTGAAGCTTTCTTT
CASSRRDRGTEAFF
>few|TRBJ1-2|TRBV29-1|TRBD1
TGCAGCGTTGACCGGGACAGGGGGGCTAACTATGGCTACACCTTC
CSVDRDRGANYGYTF
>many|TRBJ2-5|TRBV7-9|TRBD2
TGTGCCAGCAGCTTAGCGGCGGGAGGCCAAGAGACCCAGTACTTC
CASSLAAGGQETQYF
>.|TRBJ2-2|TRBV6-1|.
TGTGCCAGCAGTACGAGGCAGGGGAGTGGGGAGCTGTTTTTT
CASSTRQGSGELFF
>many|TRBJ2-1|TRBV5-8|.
TGTGCCAGCAGCTTGGAGGGGGGATTCTACAATGAGCAGTTCTTC
CASSLEGGFYNEQFF
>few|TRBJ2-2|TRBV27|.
TGTGCCAGCAGTTTATGGGCCTCGAACACCGGGGAGCTGTTTTTT
CASSLWASNTGELFF
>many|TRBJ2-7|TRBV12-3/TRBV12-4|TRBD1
TGTGCCAGCAGGGCACAGGGGACCCGTTCCTACGAGCAGTACTTC
CASRAQGTRSYEQYF
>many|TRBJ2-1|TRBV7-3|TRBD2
TGTGCCTGGGTCGGGGCTAGCGGGGACAATGAGCAGTTCTTC
CAWVGASGDNEQFF
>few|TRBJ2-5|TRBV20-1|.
TGCAGTGCTAGAGACTCAGGGGGGACTCGCACCCAAGAGACCCAGTACTTC
CSARDSGGTRTQETQYF
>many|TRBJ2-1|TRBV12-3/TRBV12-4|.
TGTGCCAGCAGTCCCCTTATGCGAAATGAGCAGTTCTTC
CASSPLMRNEQFF
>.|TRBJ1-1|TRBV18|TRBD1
TGTGCCAGCTCACCCCCCGCAGGGGGCACTGAAGCTTTCTTT
CASSPPAGGTEAFF